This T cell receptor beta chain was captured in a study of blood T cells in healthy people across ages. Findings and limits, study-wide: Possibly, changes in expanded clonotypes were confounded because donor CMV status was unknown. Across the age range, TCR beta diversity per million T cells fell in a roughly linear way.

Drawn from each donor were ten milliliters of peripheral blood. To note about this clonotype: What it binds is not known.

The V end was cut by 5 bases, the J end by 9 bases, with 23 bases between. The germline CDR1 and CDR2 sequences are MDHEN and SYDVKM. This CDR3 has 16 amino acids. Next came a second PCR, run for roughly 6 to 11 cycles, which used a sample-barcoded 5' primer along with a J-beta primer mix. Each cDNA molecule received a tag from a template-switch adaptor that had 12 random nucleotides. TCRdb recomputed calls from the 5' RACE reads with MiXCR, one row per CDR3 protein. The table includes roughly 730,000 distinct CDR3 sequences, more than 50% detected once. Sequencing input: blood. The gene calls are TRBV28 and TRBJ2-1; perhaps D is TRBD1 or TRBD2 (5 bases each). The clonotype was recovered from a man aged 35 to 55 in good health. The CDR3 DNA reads TGTGCCAGCAGTCCGGCGCCCGGGACGGATTTCGGTGAGCAGTTCTTC. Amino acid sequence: CASSPAPGTDFGEQFF.